This T cell receptor (beta chain) derives from a study of blood T cell repertoires in COVID-19. For the study at large: Material from acute and convalescent COVID-19 was sourced from the United States, Italy and Spain. T cells, B-cell-depleted T cells, or PBMCs supplied cDNA or gDNA.

Germline values: CDR1 SGHNT, CDR2 YYREEE (reference sequence). V was shortened by 0 bases and J by 0 bases, with 10 bases between the two germline ends. The CDR3 runs to 17 residues. Original processing methods: Amplified reference gene primers provided the basis for estimating nucleated cell counts. TCRdb's copy holds only in-frame clones and misses some; the assay was immunoSEQ multiplex PCR. The V and J calls and clone size were taken over from that table, and D and trimming were inferred from the DNA. The table lists 110,000 to 150,000 clones, 88% of them singletons. The specimen was peripheral blood. The origin of this receptor is a man aged 65 to 85 with acute or convalescent COVID-19. The chain employs TRBV5-4 and TRBJ2-6; no clear D. The CDR3 DNA is TGTGCCAGCAGCTTGGACCAGCGTCTCTCTGGGGCCAACGTCCTGACTTTC. Residues: CASSLDQRLSGANVLTF.